These 18 T cell receptor beta chains share one sample of origin, sequenced in a study of CD8 T cells in Susac syndrome. About 0.5 to 1 ug RNA was reverse transcribed with random hexamers. TCRdb redid the calling of the immunoSEQ multiplex PCR reads with MiXCR, one entry per CDR3 protein. The table has some 140,000 distinct CDR3 sequences, just under 95% seen once. Sequenced input: CD8+ T cells from PBMCs. These receptors came from a human donor with Susac syndrome.

The chain employs TRBV4-1 and TRBJ1-3; 9 nucleotides agree with TRBD1. The V and J ends lost 5 bases and 4 bases, in that order; junction bases with no gene match: 6. CDR1 MGHRA and CDR2 YSYEKL come from the germline V gene. The length of the CDR3 is 15 residues. CDR3 bases: TGCGCCAGCAGCGCGCAAGGGACAGGGGGAAACACCATATATTTT. It translates to CASSAQGTGGNTIYF.

This chain connects TRBV30 to TRBJ1-1; D call uncertain. Germline V gene data show CDR1 as GTSNPN and CDR2 as SVGIG (reference sequence). Deletions cut 3 bases from V and 5 bases from J, with 10 bases between. The CDR3 is made up of 12 amino acids. CDR3 coding DNA: TGTGCCTGGAGCCCAGGAGGGACTGAAGCTTTCTTT. This codes for CAWSPGGTEAFF.

The gene calls are TRBV5-1 and TRBJ2-7; maybe TRBD2 (6 bases). Germline V gene sequence: CDR1 SGHRS, CDR2 YFSETQ. The V and J ends lost 4 bases and 6 bases respectively, with 11 bases between them. This CDR3 is 12 amino acids long. The CDR3 spells CASSPGGSEQYF. CDR3 bases: TGCGCCAGCAGCCCCGGAGGGAGCGAGCAGTACTTC.

V usage is TRBV25-1 and J usage is TRBJ2-7, with 9 nucleotides matching TRBD1. The CDR3 is made up of 15 amino acids. Germline V gene lookup returns CDR1 MGHDK and CDR2 SYGVNS. J gave up 3 bases and V 1 base, and 4 bases lay outside the gene matches. Here the CDR3 DNA reads TGTGCCAGCAGTGAATGGACAGGGGAGAACTACGAGCAGTACTTC. It translates to CASSEWTGENYEQYF.

The V gene is TRBV19, the J gene TRBJ2-7; a weak D match, TRBD2 (6 bases). The CDR3 sequence is 13 residues long. Trimming stripped 5 bases from V and 7 bases from J, with 15 bases between. The germline gives CDR1 LNHDA, CDR2 SQIVND (reference sequence). The CDR3 reads CASSAGLRQEQYF. The CDR3 region has the DNA TGTGCCAGTAGTGCGGGGCTTAGGCAGGAGCAGTACTTC.

This chain uses TRBV25-1 with TRBJ2-1, with 12 bases identical to TRBD2. The CDR3 spans 14 residues. Per the germline V gene, CDR1 is MGHDK and CDR2 is SYGVNS. J gave up 12 bases and V 3 bases, and 6 bases lay outside the gene matches. The CDR3 is CASSDASGRAVQFF. The DNA for the CDR3 is TGTGCCAGCAGTGATGCTAGCGGGAGGGCCGTGCAGTTCTTC.

V is TRBV20-1 and J is TRBJ2-1; 7 bases align to TRBD2. Germline CDR1 and CDR2: DFQATT and SNEGSKA (reference sequence). This CDR3 has 14 amino acids. Unmatched junction bases numbered 9, after V lost 6 bases and J lost 4 bases. CDR3 sequence (DNA): TGCAGTGCCAAGACTGCGCGGGAGTACAATGAGCAGTTCTTC. Its translation is CSAKTAREYNEQFF.

This sequence joins TRBV7-9 and TRBJ1-1; 12 bases fit TRBD1. The junction had 10 bases not matched to a gene; V was cut back by 5 bases and J by 3 bases. The CDR3 covers 17 residues. Germline V CDR1 and CDR2: SEHNR, FQNEAQ (reference sequence). CDR3 nucleotide sequence: TGTGCCAGCAGCCCCGGGACAGGGGGCGCCTGGGACACTGAAGCTTTCTTT. This translates into CASSPGTGGAWDTEAFF.

The chain joins TRBV27 to TRBJ2-7, with D possibly being TRBD2 (6 bases). V was clipped by 3 bases and J by 2 bases, with 8 bases between them. Germline lookup yields CDR1 MNHEY and CDR2 SMNVEV (reference sequence). The CDR3 length is 13 residues. CDR3 in amino acids: CASSLGLTYEQYF. The CDR3 DNA is TGTGCCAGCAGTTTGGGACTTACCTACGAGCAGTACTTC.

The J gene is TRBJ2-3, the V gene TRBV4-1; weak D call: TRBD1 (6 bases). With 4 bases removed from V and 5 bases from J, the gap between germline ends came to 10 bases. This CDR3 spans 13 amino acids. Germline V gene data show CDR1 as MGHRA and CDR2 as YSYEKL. In DNA, the CDR3 is TGCGCCAGCAGCCTACAGGGAGTAGATACGCAGTATTTT. It encodes CASSLQGVDTQYF.

The J gene is TRBJ1-1, the V gene TRBV19, with D perhaps matching TRBD1 (5 bases). The CDR3 is 12 amino acids. Between the trimmed V and J ends, which lost 1 base and 7 bases, there was a span of 7 bases. Looked up from germline, CDR1 is LNHDA and CDR2 is SQIVND (reference sequence). The CDR3 region has the DNA TGTGCCAGTAGTATAGTGGGGGGTGAAGCTTTCTTT. The encoded protein is CASSIVGGEAFF.

V is TRBV7-9 and J is TRBJ2-7; D gene uncertain. In germline, CDR1 is SEHNR, CDR2 FQNEAQ (reference sequence). With 5 bases removed from V and 5 bases from J, the gap between germline ends came to 10 bases. The CDR3 totals 12 residues. CDR3 nucleotide sequence: TGTGCCAGCAGCCCGAGGAGACACGAGCAGTACTTC. The encoded protein is CASSPRRHEQYF.

This chain uses TRBV29-1 with TRBJ2-1; D is ambiguous. CDR1 and CDR2 (germline): SQVTM, ANQGSEA. CDR3 length: 11 residues. V gave up 2 bases and J gave up 7 bases, with 6 bases separating them. The CDR3 nucleotides read TGCAGCGTTGAAAGTGGAAATGAGCAGTTCTTC. Its protein is CSVESGNEQFF.

The V call is TRBV7-3, the J call TRBJ2-2; no reliable D call. V was trimmed by 5 bases and J by 5 bases, leaving 15 bases between them. The CDR3 is 15 amino acids. CDR1 and CDR2 (germline): SGHTA, FQGTGA. DNA for the CDR3: TGTGCCAGCAGCCCCTCCTCCATTGAAACCGGGGAGCTGTTTTTT. This gives the protein CASSPSSIETGELFF.

This clonotype turned up a few times. This chain uses TRBV3-1 with TRBJ2-7; 11 nucleotides match TRBD2. CDR3 size: 15 residues. CDR1 and CDR2 (germline): LGHDT, YNNKEL (reference sequence). V shed 4 bases, J shed 3 bases, and the junction held 5 bases outside the gene matches. CDR3 sequence (DNA): TGTGCCAGCAGCCTCCGACTAGCGGGATTCTACGAGCAGTACTTC. Translating gives CASSLRLAGFYEQYF.

The V call is TRBV4-1, the J call TRBJ2-4; the match to TRBD1 covers 7 bases. Losses at the gene ends were 3 bases for V and 5 bases for J; bases not matched to a gene: 7. CDR1 and CDR2 (germline): MGHRA, YSYEKL. The CDR3 length is 15 residues. CDR3 bases: TGCGCCAGCAGCCATGGACAGGATGGCCAAAACATTCAGTACTTC. Translated, it gives CASSHGQDGQNIQYF.

The chain carries TRBV14 and TRBJ2-7; no definite D call. V lost 4 bases, J lost 0 bases, and 13 bases lay in between. CDR1 and CDR2 from the germline V gene are SGHDN and FVKESK. The CDR3 runs to 15 residues. The CDR3 sequence is CASSRTAQSSYEQYF. The CDR3 bases are TGTGCCAGCAGCCGAACAGCCCAGAGCTCCTACGAGCAGTACTTC.

The chain carries TRBV20-1 and TRBJ2-7; the match to TRBD2 covers 11 bases. The CDR3 is 15 residues long. Looked up from germline, CDR1 is DFQATT and CDR2 is SNEGSKA (reference sequence). With V trimmed by 3 bases and J by 3 bases, 7 bases remained unmatched. The CDR3 region is CSASETSGRIYEQYF. CDR3 coding DNA: TGCAGTGCTAGCGAAACTAGCGGGAGAATCTACGAGCAGTACTTC.